A single sample is the source of the 12 T cell receptor beta chains below, sequenced in a study of lymphopenia after photon versus proton radiotherapy (dated 2019 in TCRdb). The library was generated by the immunoSEQ multiplex PCR assay. Sourced from immuneACCESS, this table was stored by TCRdb with only in-frame sequences that have V and J called. A share of the clones is absent; for the studies checked, an unresolved V gene accounts for under half, and the remainder has no known explanation. The sample table lists tens of thousands of clones, approximately 90% of them with a count of one. Approximately 2.6% of the sample rests with the top ten. Sample: peripheral blood, taken from a patient treated with photon-based radiotherapy. Receptor source: a woman in her 70s with pancreatic cancer.

The chain combines TRBV7-2 with TRBJ2-2; TRBD2 might be the D (5 bases). Germline CDR1 SGHTA, CDR2 FQGNSA. The CDR3 runs 13 residues. V shed 1 base and J shed 7 bases, with 7 bases lying between them. The CDR3 protein is CASSLDRDGELFF. The CDR3 DNA is TGTGCCAGCAGCTTAGATCGGGACGGGGAGCTGTTTTTT.

The chain links TRBV7-6 to TRBJ2-1, with D perhaps matching TRBD1 (5 bases). The CDR3 extends over 12 amino acids. Trimming took 5 bases from V and 9 from J, leaving 11 bases between them. CDR1 SGHVS and CDR2 FNYEAQ come from the germline V gene. DNA for the CDR3: TGTGCCAGCAGCGAGCAGGGCCTTGAGCAGTTCTTC. It yields the protein CASSEQGLEQFF.

The chain links TRBV19 to TRBJ2-2; D might be TRBD1 or TRBD2, each matching 5 bases. V lost 5 bases and J 4 bases, leaving 17 bases between the germline ends. The CDR3 spans 16 residues. The germline V gene has CDR1 LNHDA and CDR2 SQIVND (reference sequence). DNA of the CDR3: TGTGCCAGTAGTCGTGTCCGGGGCCATGGCACCGGGGAGCTGTTTTTT. Protein: CASSRVRGHGTGELFF. The whole variable domain, filled in from reference TRBV19 and TRBJ2-2, reads DGGITQSPKYLFRKEGQNVTLSCEQNLNHDAMYWYRQDPGQGLRLIYYSQIVNDFQKGDIAEGYSVSREKKESFPLTVTSAQKNPTAFYLCASSRVRGHGTGELFFGEGSRLTVL.

This chain joins TRBV7-9 and TRBJ2-5; D ambiguous. The J call may be faulty, since TRBJ2-7 better matches the DNA end. The CDR3 consists of 12 residues. CDR1 and CDR2 (germline): SEHNR, FQNEAQ (reference sequence). Here the CDR3 DNA reads TGTGCCAGCAGCGCCCCCTCCTACGAGCAGTACTTC. Translating gives CASSAPSYEQYF.

This rearrangement joins TRBV30 to TRBJ1-4, with a tentative D call TRBD1 (5 bases). The CDR3 length is 13 residues. The germline gives CDR1 GTSNPN, CDR2 SVGIG (reference sequence). V was cut by 3 bases and J by 7 bases, with 12 bases left in between. CDR3 loop: CAWSLWGVEKLFF. For the CDR3, the DNA is TGTGCCTGGAGCCTCTGGGGGGTTGAAAAACTGTTTTTT.

V and J are TRBV5-1 and TRBJ1-1; tentatively, D is TRBD1 (5 bases). Deletions cut 1 base from V and 1 base from J, with 14 bases between. In germline, CDR1 is SGHRS, CDR2 YFSETQ. The CDR3 extends over 16 amino acids. This chain's CDR3 is CASSLRPGDGNTEAFF. Here the CDR3 DNA reads TGCGCCAGCAGCTTGAGACCCGGGGACGGGAACACTGAAGCTTTCTTT.

This sequence joins TRBV29-1 and TRBJ1-1; 7 bases line up with TRBD1. V gave up 7 bases and J gave up 5 bases; unmatched junction bases: 7. The length of the CDR3 is 12 residues. Germline loops: CDR1 SQVTM, CDR2 ANQGSEA. Here the CDR3 reads CSAMTGKTEAFF. The CDR3 DNA is TGCAGCGCCATGACAGGGAAGACTGAAGCTTTCTTT.

This clone is a singleton in its sample. This chain joins TRBV2 and TRBJ2-3; 13 positions agree with TRBD2. The CDR3 loop spans 16 amino acids. Per germline, CDR1 SNHLY and CDR2 FYNNEI. V gave up 11 bases and J gave up 1 base; unmatched junction bases: 9. CDR3 protein: CAGGGGLAGGTDTQYF. CDR3 DNA: TGTGCCGGAGGGGGAGGACTAGCGGGAGGCACAGATACGCAGTATTTT.

The chain is built from TRBV28 and TRBJ1-5; perhaps TRBD1 as D (6 bases). V was pared by 6 bases and J by 6 bases, with 21 bases between. The CDR3 totals 16 residues. CDR1 MDHEN and CDR2 SYDVKM come from the germline V gene. CDR3 nucleotide sequence: TGTGCCAGCAGACGTCCCAGGGGTTCTATGGGTCAGCCCCAGCATTTT. Residues: CASRRPRGSMGQPQHF.

V is TRBV10-1 and J is TRBJ2-1, with a weak D call TRBD2 (5 bases). Trimming shortened V by 2 bases and J by 15 bases, and 20 bases separated the two germline ends. Germline values: CDR1 WNHNN, CDR2 SYGVQD (reference sequence). CDR3 size: 14 residues. DNA of the CDR3: TGCGCCAGCAGTGAGCGGGTTCCCGGGAAGTCTCGGTTCTTC. Protein sequence: CASSERVPGKSRFF.

The chain couples TRBV7-6 to TRBJ2-2; no clear D gene. Germline lookup yields CDR1 SGHVS and CDR2 FNYEAQ. Trimming removed 5 bases at V and 5 bases at J, with 12 bases between. The CDR3 covers 14 residues. The CDR3 region is CASSLSHGTGELFF. The CDR3 DNA sequence: TGTGCCAGCAGCCTATCACATGGGACCGGGGAGCTGTTTTTT.

The CDR3 loop reads CASSLARGGAGGPPGEQFF. In DNA, the CDR3 is TGCGCCAGCAGCTTGGCCCGGGGGGGAGCGGGAGGCCCCCCGGGGGAGCAGTTCTTC. V and J are TRBV5-1 and TRBJ2-1; 9 bases align to TRBD2. The CDR3 totals 19 residues. J gave up 10 bases and V 0 bases, and 20 bases lay outside the gene matches. Germline V gene data show CDR1 as SGHRS and CDR2 as YFSETQ.